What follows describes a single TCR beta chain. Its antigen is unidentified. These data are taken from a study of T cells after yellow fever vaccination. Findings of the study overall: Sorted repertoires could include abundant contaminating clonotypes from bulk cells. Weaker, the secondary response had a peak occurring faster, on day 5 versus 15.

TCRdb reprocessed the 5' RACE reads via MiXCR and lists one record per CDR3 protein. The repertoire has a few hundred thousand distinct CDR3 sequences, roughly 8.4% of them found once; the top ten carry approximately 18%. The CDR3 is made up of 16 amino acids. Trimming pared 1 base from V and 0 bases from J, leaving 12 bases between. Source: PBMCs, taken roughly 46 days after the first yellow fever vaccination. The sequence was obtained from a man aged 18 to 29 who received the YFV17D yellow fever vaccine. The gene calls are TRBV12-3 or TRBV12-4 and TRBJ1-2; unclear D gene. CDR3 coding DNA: TGTGCCAGCAGTTTAGTAATCCAGGCAGCTAACTATGGCTACACCTTC. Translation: CASSLVIQAANYGYTF.